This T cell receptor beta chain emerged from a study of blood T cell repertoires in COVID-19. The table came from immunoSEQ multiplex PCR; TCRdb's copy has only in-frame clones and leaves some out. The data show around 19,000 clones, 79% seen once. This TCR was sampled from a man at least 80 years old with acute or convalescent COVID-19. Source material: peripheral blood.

CDR3 residues: CASSSRDRGTGGEQFF. CDR3 in DNA: TGTGCCAGCAGCTCCCGGGACAGGGGTACGGGGGGTGAGCAGTTCTTC. The chain employs TRBV7-9 and TRBJ2-1; TRBD1 aligns across 10 bases. In germline, CDR1 is SEHNR, CDR2 FQNEAQ (reference sequence). Trimming removed 4 bases from V and 9 bases from J; junction bases left unmatched: 12. CDR3 size: 16 residues.